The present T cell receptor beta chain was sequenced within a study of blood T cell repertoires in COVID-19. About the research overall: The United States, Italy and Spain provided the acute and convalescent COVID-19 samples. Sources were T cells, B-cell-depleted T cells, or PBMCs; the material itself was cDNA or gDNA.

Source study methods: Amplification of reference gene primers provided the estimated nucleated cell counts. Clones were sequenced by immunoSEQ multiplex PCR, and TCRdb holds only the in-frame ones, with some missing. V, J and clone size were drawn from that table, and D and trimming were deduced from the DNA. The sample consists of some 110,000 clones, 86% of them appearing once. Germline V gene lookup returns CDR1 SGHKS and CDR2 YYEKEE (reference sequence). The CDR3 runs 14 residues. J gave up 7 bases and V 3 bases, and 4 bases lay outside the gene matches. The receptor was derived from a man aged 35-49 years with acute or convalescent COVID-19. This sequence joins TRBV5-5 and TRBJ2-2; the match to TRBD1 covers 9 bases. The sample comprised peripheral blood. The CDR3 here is CASSWGQGGGELFF. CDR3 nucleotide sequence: TGTGCCAGCAGCTGGGGACAGGGTGGCGGGGAGCTGTTTTTT.